This T cell receptor (beta chain) was identified in a study of PD-L1 blockade in urothelial cancer. About the study: Patients commenced atezolizumab in the mid-2010s, and it was given at 1,200 mg intravenously every 3 weeks. Analysis of blood occurred 3 weeks (second dose) and 6 weeks after treatment start.

As to time point: peripheral blood 6 weeks after treatment start. Sampling of each patient yielded between 1 and 8 specimens, collected pretreatment and on-treatment. Note on this clone: Antigen specificity is unknown.

Some clones are missing from TCRdb's copy, which holds only in-frame ones; the method was immunoSEQ multiplex PCR. The profile shows 25,000 to 30,000 clones, approximately 80% of them singletons. Regarding the study as a whole: Expansion of tumor-associated blood clones at 3 weeks was greater in durable-benefit patients.

This CDR3 region has 13 residues. Germline V gene data show CDR1 as SGHTA and CDR2 as FQGTGA. V lost 5 bases to trimming and J lost 5 bases; unmatched junction nucleotides: 3. The V call is TRBV7-3, the J call TRBJ1-1; TRBD1 agrees at 9 bases. The source was PBMCs, collected around atezolizumab (anti-PD-L1) treatment. This TCR was sampled from a man between 65 and 85 years old with urothelial cancer. Written as DNA, the CDR3 is TGTGCCAGCAGCAGGGACAGGGATACTGAAGCTTTCTTT. Protein: CASSRDRDTEAFF.